Listed below are T cell receptor beta chains from one sample, sequenced in a study of cytomegalovirus exposure and HLA in healthy donors. The data were produced by immunoSEQ multiplex PCR, yet TCRdb's version contains in-frame clones alone and is incomplete. This table has about 250,000 clones, roughly 70% appearing once. The source material was PBMCs. The source of these receptors is a female donor in good health and CMV-seronegative. The CDR3 runs from the conserved cysteine through the conserved F or W. D genes are given only for firm matches. Size is stated for part of the rows, as once, few or many counts, or as a class when the clone is expanded.

TRBJ1-1	TRBV6-5	.	.	CASRLQGANTEAFF	TGTGCCAGCAGACTACAAGGGGCGAACACTGAAGCTTTCTTT
TRBJ1-1	TRBV2	.	TRBD1	CASSRAGTGAQNTEAFF	TGTGCCAGCAGCCGTGCCGGGACAGGGGCGCAGAACACTGAAGCTTTCTTT
TRBJ2-7	TRBV6-5	.	.	CASSYTPTASYEQYF	TGTGCCAGCAGTTATACCCCCACAGCAAGCTACGAGCAGTACTTC
TRBJ2-2	TRBV7-9	.	TRBD2	CSSSHWGGENTGELFF	TGTTCCAGCTCTCATTGGGGGGGAGAGAACACCGGGGAGCTGTTTTTT
TRBJ1-1	TRBV18	few	.	CASSPLGAGRRVTEAFF	TGTGCCAGCTCACCACTAGGCGCGGGGCGCCGGGTCACTGAAGCTTTCTTT
TRBJ1-1	TRBV10-2	.	.	CASHGGAEAFF	TGCGCCAGCCATGGGGGGGCTGAAGCTTTCTTT
TRBJ2-3	TRBV28	once	TRBD1	CASSRDRVSDTQYF	TGTGCCAGCAGCCGGGACAGGGTATCGGATACGCAGTATTTT
TRBJ2-7	TRBV5-1	few	.	CASSLSPGEPYEQYF	TGCGCCAGCAGCTTGTCACCGGGAGAGCCCTACGAGCAGTACTTC
TRBJ2-7	TRBV29-1	.	TRBD1	CSVEGRQGVYEQYF	TGCAGCGTTGAAGGTAGACAGGGGGTATACGAGCAGTACTTC
TRBJ2-1	TRBV30	.	TRBD2	CAHNPGTSGRDSYNEQFF	TGTGCCCATAACCCGGGGACTAGCGGGAGGGACTCCTACAATGAGCAGTTCTTC
TRBJ1-2	TRBV30	.	.	CAWRPGHLGGYTF	TGTGCCTGGAGGCCGGGACATTTGGGTGGCTACACCTTC
TRBJ2-5	TRBV5-1	few	.	CASSSLSSQETQYF	TGCGCCAGCAGCTCACTAAGCAGCCAAGAGACCCAGTACTTC
TRBJ2-1	TRBV5-1	.	TRBD2	CASSAAGGSSYNEQFF	TGCGCCAGCAGCGCCGCGGGGGGTTCGTCTTACAATGAGCAGTTCTTC